This entry describes one T cell receptor (beta chain). Its antigen is not known. The sample comes from a study of vaccination effects on CD4 cells after COVID-19. Background on the study: Participants each got two BNT162b2 or mRNA-1273 vaccine doses.

Libraries were prepared by immunoSEQ multiplex PCR; TCRdb keeps only in-frame clonotypes and omits some of them. The sample yields about 43,000 clones, roughly four fifths seen once. This CDR3 spans 13 amino acids. Germline CDR1 and CDR2: SGHTA and FQGTGA. V was shortened by 3 bases and J by 0 bases, with 6 bases between the two germline ends. Before sequencing took place, the ViraFEST assay used viral peptide pools to expand antigen-specific CD4+ T cells. At the end of 9 to 11 days of culture, CD4+ T cells were isolated. The study found no prior SARS-CoV-2 infection in the vaccine recipients, who tested negative for nucleocapsid antibodies.

This sequence was found in a human donor who received a COVID-19 vaccine. The sequencing used CD4+ T cells from PBMCs cultured with SARS-CoV-2 spike peptides, collected before COVID-19 vaccination. This chain uses TRBV7-3 with TRBJ2-7; tentatively, D is TRBD1 or TRBD2 (5 bases each). CDR3 loop: CASSLGPSYEQYV. CDR3 DNA sequence: TGTGCCAGCAGCTTGGGACCCTCCTACGAGCAGTACGTC.